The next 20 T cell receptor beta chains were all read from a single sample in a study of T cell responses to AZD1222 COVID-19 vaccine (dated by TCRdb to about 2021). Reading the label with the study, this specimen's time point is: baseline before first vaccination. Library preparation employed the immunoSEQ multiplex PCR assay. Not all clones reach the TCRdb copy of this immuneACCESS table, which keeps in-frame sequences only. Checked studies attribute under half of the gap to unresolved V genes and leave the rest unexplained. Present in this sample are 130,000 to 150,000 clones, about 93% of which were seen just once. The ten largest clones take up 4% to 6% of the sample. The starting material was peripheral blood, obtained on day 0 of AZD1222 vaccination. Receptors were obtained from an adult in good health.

The CDR3 sequence is CASSLGIETQYF. In nucleotides, the CDR3 is TGCGCCAGCAGCTTGGGAATAGAGACCCAGTACTTC. V usage is TRBV5-1 and J usage is TRBJ2-5; D call uncertain. Germline lookup yields CDR1 SGHRS and CDR2 YFSETQ. V was shortened by 0 bases and J by 4 bases, with 4 bases between the two germline ends. This CDR3 comprises 12 residues.

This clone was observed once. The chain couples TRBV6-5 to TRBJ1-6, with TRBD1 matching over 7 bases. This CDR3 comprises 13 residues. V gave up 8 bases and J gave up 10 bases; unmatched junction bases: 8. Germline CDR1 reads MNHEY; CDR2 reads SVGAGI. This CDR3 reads CASGTAIGSPLHF. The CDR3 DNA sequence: TGTGCCAGCGGGACAGCTATTGGCTCACCCCTCCACTTT.

CDR3 loop: CASSFRDNNQPQHF. The CDR3 coding sequence is TGTGCCAGCAGCTTCCGGGACAACAATCAGCCCCAGCATTTT. The genes are TRBV5-6 and TRBJ1-5; tentative D call: TRBD1 (6 bases). Trimming cost V 2 bases and J 3 bases, with 9 bases left between them. CDR3 length equals 14 residues. Germline V lookup: CDR1 SGHDT, CDR2 YYEEEE.

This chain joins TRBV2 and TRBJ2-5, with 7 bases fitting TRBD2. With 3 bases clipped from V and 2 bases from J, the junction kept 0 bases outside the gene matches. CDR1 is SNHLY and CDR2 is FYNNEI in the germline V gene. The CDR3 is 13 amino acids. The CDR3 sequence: CASSERGQETQYF. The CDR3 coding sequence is TGTGCCAGCAGTGAGCGGGGGCAAGAGACCCAGTACTTC.

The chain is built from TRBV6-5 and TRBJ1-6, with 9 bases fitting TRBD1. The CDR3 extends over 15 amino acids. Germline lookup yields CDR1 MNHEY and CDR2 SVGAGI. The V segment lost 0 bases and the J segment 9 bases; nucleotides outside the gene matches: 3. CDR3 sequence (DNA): TGTGCCAGCAGTTACTCGGGACAGGGATCTTCACCCCTCCACTTT. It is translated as CASSYSGQGSSPLHF.

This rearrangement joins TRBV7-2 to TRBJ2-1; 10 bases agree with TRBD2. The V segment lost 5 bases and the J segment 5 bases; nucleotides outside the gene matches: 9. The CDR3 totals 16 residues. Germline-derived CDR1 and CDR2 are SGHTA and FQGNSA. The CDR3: CASSPQAGGPHNEQFF. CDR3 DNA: TGTGCCAGCAGCCCCCAAGCGGGGGGGCCTCACAATGAGCAGTTCTTC.

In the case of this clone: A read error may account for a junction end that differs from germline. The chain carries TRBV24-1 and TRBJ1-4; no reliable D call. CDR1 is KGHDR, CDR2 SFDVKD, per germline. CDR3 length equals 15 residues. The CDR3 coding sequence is TGTGCCACCAGCGATTCGGAAGGGCCTAATGAAAAACTGTTTTTT. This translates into CATSDSEGPNEKLFF.

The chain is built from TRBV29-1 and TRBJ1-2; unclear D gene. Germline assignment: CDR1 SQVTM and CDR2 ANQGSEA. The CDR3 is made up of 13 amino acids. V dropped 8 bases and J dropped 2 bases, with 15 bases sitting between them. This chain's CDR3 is CSTAREPNYGYTF. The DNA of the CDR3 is TGCAGCACCGCCAGAGAACCGAACTATGGCTACACCTTC.

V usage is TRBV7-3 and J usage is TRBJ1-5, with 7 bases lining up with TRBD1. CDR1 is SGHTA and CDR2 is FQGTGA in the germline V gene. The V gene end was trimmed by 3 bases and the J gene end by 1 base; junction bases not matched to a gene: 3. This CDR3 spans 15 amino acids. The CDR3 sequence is CASSLGQLSNQPQHF. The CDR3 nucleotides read TGTGCCAGCAGCTTGGGACAGTTAAGCAATCAGCCCCAGCATTTT.

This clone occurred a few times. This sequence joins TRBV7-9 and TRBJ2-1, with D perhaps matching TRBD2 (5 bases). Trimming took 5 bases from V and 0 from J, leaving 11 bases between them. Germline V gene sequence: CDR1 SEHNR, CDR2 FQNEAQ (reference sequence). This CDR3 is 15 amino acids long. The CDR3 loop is CASSPERSSYNEQFF. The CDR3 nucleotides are TGTGCCAGCAGCCCTGAGCGGAGCTCCTACAATGAGCAGTTCTTC.

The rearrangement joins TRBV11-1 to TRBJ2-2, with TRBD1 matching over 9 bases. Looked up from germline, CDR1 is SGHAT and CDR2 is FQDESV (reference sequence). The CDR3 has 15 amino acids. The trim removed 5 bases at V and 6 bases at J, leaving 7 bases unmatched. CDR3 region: CASSPLDRGSGELFF. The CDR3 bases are TGTGCCAGCAGCCCCCTTGACAGGGGGTCCGGGGAGCTGTTTTTT.

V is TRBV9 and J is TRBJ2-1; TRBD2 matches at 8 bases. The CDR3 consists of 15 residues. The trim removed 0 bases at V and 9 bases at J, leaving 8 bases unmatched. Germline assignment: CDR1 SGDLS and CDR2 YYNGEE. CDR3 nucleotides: TGTGCCAGCAGCGTAGCCTCGCGGGGGGAAACTGAGCAGTTCTTC. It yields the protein CASSVASRGETEQFF. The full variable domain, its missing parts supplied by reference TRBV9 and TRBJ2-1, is DSGVTQTPKHLITATGQRVTLRCSPRSGDLSVYWYQQSLDQGLQFLIQYYNGEERAKGNILERFSAQQFPDLHSELNLSSLELGDSALYFCASSVASRGETEQFFGPGTRLTVL.

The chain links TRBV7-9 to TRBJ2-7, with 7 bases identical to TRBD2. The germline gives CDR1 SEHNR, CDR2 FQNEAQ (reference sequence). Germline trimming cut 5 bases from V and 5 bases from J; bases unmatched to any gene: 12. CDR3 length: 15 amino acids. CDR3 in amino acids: CASSNRWGGPNEQYF. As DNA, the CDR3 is TGTGCCAGCAGCAACCGTTGGGGGGGACCAAACGAGCAGTACTTC.

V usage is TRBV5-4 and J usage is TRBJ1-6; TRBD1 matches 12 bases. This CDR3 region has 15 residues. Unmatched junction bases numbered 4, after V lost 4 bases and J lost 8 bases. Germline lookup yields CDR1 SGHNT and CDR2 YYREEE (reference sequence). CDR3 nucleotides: TGTGCCAGCAGCCGCGGGACAGGGGGCGATTCACCCCTCCACTTT. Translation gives CASSRGTGGDSPLHF.

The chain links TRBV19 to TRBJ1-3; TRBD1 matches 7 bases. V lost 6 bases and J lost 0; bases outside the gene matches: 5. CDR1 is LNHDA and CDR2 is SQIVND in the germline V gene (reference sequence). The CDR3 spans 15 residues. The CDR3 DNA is TGTGCCAGTAGCACAACAGGGGTCTCTGGAAACACCATATATTTT. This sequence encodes CASSTTGVSGNTIYF.

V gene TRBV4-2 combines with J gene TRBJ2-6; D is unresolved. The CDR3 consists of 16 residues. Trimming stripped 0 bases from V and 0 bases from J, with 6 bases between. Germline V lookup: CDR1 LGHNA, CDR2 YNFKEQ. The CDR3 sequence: CASSQDTDSGANVLTF. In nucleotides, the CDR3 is TGTGCCAGCAGCCAAGATACCGACTCTGGGGCCAACGTCCTGACTTTC.

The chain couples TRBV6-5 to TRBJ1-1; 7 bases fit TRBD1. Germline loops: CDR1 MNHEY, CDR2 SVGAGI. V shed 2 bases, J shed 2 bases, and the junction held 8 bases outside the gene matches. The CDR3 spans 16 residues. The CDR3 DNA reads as TGTGCCAGCAGTTACGTGGGGGACAGACAAAACACTGAAGCTTTCTTT. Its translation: CASSYVGDRQNTEAFF.

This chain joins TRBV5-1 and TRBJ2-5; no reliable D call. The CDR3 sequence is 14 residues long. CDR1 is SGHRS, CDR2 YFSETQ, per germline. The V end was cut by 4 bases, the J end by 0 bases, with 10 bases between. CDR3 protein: CASSPGGDQETQYF. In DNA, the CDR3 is TGCGCCAGCAGCCCGGGTGGGGACCAAGAGACCCAGTACTTC.

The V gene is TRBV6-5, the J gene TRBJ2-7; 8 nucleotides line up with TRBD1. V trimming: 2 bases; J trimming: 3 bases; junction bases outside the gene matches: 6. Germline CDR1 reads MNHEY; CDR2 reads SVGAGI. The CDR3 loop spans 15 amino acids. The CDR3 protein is CASSYHRQGLYEQYF. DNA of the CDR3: TGTGCCAGCAGTTACCACAGACAGGGGCTCTACGAGCAGTACTTC.

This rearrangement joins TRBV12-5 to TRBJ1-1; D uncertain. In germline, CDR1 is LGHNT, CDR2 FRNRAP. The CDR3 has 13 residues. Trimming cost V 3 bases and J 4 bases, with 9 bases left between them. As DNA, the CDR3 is TGTGCTAGTGGTTTATCCTTGGTCACTGAAGCTTTCTTT. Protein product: CASGLSLVTEAFF.